The entry below describes one T cell receptor (beta chain). Its antigen is unknown. Trimming removed 6 bases from V and 5 bases from J; junction bases left unmatched: 4. CDR1 is MNHNS, CDR2 SASEGT, per germline. The CDR3 has 13 amino acids. This sample is part of a study of cytomegalovirus exposure and HLA in healthy donors. Produced via immunoSEQ multiplex PCR; TCRdb's table is partial and in-frame only. This repertoire shows roughly 230,000 clones, about 92% found once; its top ten account for approximately 3%. Study-level points and caveats: The classifier, whose performance was assessed in both the original and validation cohorts, reportedly diagnosed cytomegalovirus status with high specificity and sensitivity. The tendency of first-cohort TCR clusters to co-occur in the 120 or so validation repertoires was the finding of a later analysis. Most TCR sequences were seen very rarely across donors, but some public TCRs occurred in many. The study recorded 150 to 200 TCR beta chains that were cytomegalovirus-associated.

The sample comprised PBMCs. The sequence was collected from a woman in her twenties or thirties in good health and CMV-seronegative. This chain joins TRBV6-1 and TRBJ1-3; TRBD1 matches 7 bases. The CDR3 spells CASRTGARNTIYF. CDR3 sequence (DNA): TGTGCCAGCAGAACAGGGGCGAGAAACACCATATATTTT.